This TCR beta chain was documented in a study of CXCR3-negative and CXCR3-positive naive CD8 T cells (dated by TCRdb to between 2017 and 2020). Broadly, across the study: In total, 110 million to 150 million TRB reads were obtained, corresponding to roughly 1.5 +/- 0.3 million reads per library. Data from about 10 donors, pooled across two independent experiments, went into the diversity and physicochemical repertoire analyses. The TRBV-TRBJ cluster analysis covered naive subsets from roughly five donors and memory cells from 3 donors.

A remark on this clonotype: Its recognized antigen is unknown.

Each CD8+ T cell subset was flow-sorted in triplicate, and approximately 280,000 cells per subset were placed directly into RLT lysis buffer. Naive CD8+ T cells were defined stringently as CD45RO-CCR7+CD27+CD95- to exclude memory contaminants. Using standard density gradient centrifugation, peripheral blood mononuclear cells were isolated from buffy coats. A FACSAria III was used to flow-sort naive CXCR3-negative and CXCR3-positive CD8+ T cells. Total RNA was extracted from sorted cells with an RNeasy Mini Kit. The germline V gene sets CDR1 to MNHNS and CDR2 to SASEGT. The CDR3 holds 14 amino acids from the cysteine to the phenylalanine. No DNA accompanies this entry. Study-wide findings and limitations: Comparably high repertoire diversity was found in both naive subsets, whereas much lower repertoire diversity was found in memory CD8+ T cells. Because surface CD5, which is linked to self-reactivity in mice, was comparable between the naive subsets, TCR interaction strength was also inferred from TRB CDR3 physicochemical properties. Because CXCR3 expression was partially decreased after cryopreservation, freshly isolated PBMCs were used for most assays. TRB CDR3s from CXCR3-positive naive cells showed higher hydrophobicity (lower Kidera factor 4), lower energy, and higher strength and volume indices than CXCR3-negative naive cells. Similar TRBV-TRBJ usage was shown by naive CXCR3-negative and CXCR3-positive cells from the same donor, whereas distinct patterns were shown by memory cells.

Sequencing instrument: NextSeq 550. The Human TCR Profiling Kit (MiLaboratory) was used to prepare UMI-labeled 5' RACE TRB cDNA libraries. cDNA synthesis used the entire amount of extracted RNA, and PCR amplification then used the entire amount of cDNA produced. Libraries were prepared in parallel using an identical number of PCR cycles. The authors processed their data as follows. About 54,000 +/- 9,700 unique UMI-labeled TRB cDNA molecules per library were extracted with MIGEC and MiXCR, with at least two reads per UMI required. Each library averaged around 40,000 +/- 10,000 functional in-frame TRB CDR3 nucleotide clonotypes without stop codons. After each sample was downsampled to 5000 UMI-labeled TRB molecules, VDJtools was used to calculate diversity metrics such as normalized Shannon-Wiener and Chao1. VDJtools computed clonotype-size-weighted physicochemical properties of the central five CDR3 residues: interaction energy, strength, volume and Kidera factor 4. Following reprocessing of the reads by TCRdb, the data hold one row per CDR3 protein sequence and no DNA is available. TCRdb, rather than the study authors, made the V and J calls. The table for this sample shows roughly 110,000 distinct CDR3 sequences. The ten top clones hold 0.35% to 0.4% of the sample.

This clonotype was sampled from a human donor in good health. Some clones in this sample may be carry-over from other donors' samples. The chain joins TRBV6-1 to TRBJ2-7; TCRdb's D gene call, TRBD1, goes unchecked for lack of DNA. Material: naive CXCR3+ CD8+ T cells from blood. The sample's cell subset or site label, in plain terms: CD45RO-CCR7+CD27+CD95- naive CD8+ T cells expressing CXCR3 (TNR3+). This receptor carries the CDR3 CASSMMGGTYEQYF.